The clone carrying this T cell receptor (beta chain) has a count of ten or more. Its antigen is not identified. The germline V gene has CDR1 PRHDT and CDR2 FYEKMQ (reference sequence). The CDR3 runs to 14 residues. V dropped 0 bases and J dropped 4 bases, with 8 bases sitting between them. The data were taken from a study of T-cell reconstitution after alpha-beta-depleted transplantation in children. Preparation of the TCRbeta library involved a method that used unique molecular identifiers. TCRdb re-called the PCR reads with MiXCR, one entry per CDR3 protein. The sample lists around 490,000 distinct CDR3 sequences, 11% occurring once. The study's findings and limits: T-cell counts and diversity at one year following transplant were attributed mainly to newly produced T cells. Roughly two months post-transplant, alpha-beta T cells reportedly originated from several hundred graft clones that had expanded. High day-60 TCRbeta diversity in some patients came from surviving recipient T cells and thymic progenitors.

Sequencing used PBMCs, mostly from graft donor cells, obtained 180 days after TCRalphabeta/CD19-depleted stem cell transplant. This receptor was identified in a female patient between 2 and 10 years old who had a stem cell transplant for aplastic anemia, so the T cells may come from the graft donor. The rearrangement links TRBV13 to TRBJ2-3, with D unclear. This chain's CDR3 is CASSLGLVADTQYF. CDR3 nucleotides: TGTGCCAGCAGCTTAGGGCTAGTCGCAGATACGCAGTATTTT.